A selection of T cell receptor beta chains follows, all from one sample in a study of blood T cell repertoires in COVID-19. Profiling relied on immunoSEQ multiplex PCR, and the TCRdb table lists in-frame clones only, not all of them. The sample includes 150,000 to 200,000 clones, roughly four fifths seen only once; the top ten take around 2.4%. The sequenced sample consisted of peripheral blood. The receptors were sampled from a human donor with acute or convalescent COVID-19. The donor label of this sample is uncertain. The CDR3 runs from the conserved cysteine through the conserved F or W. D genes are given only for firm matches. Some rows have no size entry. The others give once, few or many, or a class for an expanded clone.

V	J	D	size	DNA	CDR3
TRBV7-2	TRBJ1-4	TRBD1	NA	TGTGCCAGCAGCCCGAGGACAGGGCGGGTTAATGAAAAACTGTTTTTT	CASSPRTGRVNEKLFF
TRBV9	TRBJ2-1	NA	NA	TGTGCCAGCAGCGTAGGGGGGGACTACAATGAGCAGTTCTTC	CASSVGGDYNEQFF
TRBV5-4	TRBJ1-2	NA	NA	TGTGCCAGCAGAGCAGACCTGGGGGGGGCGCGTGGCTACACCTTC	CASRADLGGARGYTF
TRBV11-2	TRBJ1-1	TRBD1	NA	TGTGCCAGCAGACAGGGACAGGGGGCTAACACTGAAGCTTTCTTT	CASRQGQGANTEAFF
TRBV5-1	TRBJ1-2	TRBD1	NA	TGCGCCAGCAGCTTGGAAGGACAGGGGGACTATGGCTACACCTTC	CASSLEGQGDYGYTF
TRBV9	TRBJ1-2	NA	NA	TGTGCCAGCAGCGTTTCTGGGGGCTACTGGGACGAGGGCTACACCTTC	CASSVSGGYWDEGYTF
TRBV19	TRBJ1-5	TRBD1	NA	TGTGCCAGTAGCGCCGGGGACAGGGTCAGCAATCAGCCCCAGCATTTT	CASSAGDRVSNQPQHF
TRBV7-9	TRBJ2-2	NA	once	TGTGCCACCGGAAAAGGGGCGCAGAACACCGGGGAGCTGTTTTTT	CATGKGAQNTGELFF
TRBV29-1	TRBJ2-7	NA	NA	TGCAGCGTTGCTTCCCAGGGGAGCGACGAGCAGTACTTC	CSVASQGSDEQYF
TRBV5-4	TRBJ1-2	NA	few	TGTGCCAGCAGGCGTGCAGGGAATGGCTACACCTTC	CASRRAGNGYTF
TRBV6-1	TRBJ2-3	TRBD1	NA	TGTGCCAGCAGTGAGGACAGGGGAGATACGCAGTATTTT	CASSEDRGDTQYF
TRBV7-9	TRBJ2-3	NA	NA	TGTGCCAGCAGCCCCACGCGTAGCGGAGATACGCAGTATTTT	CASSPTRSGDTQYF
TRBV7-2	TRBJ2-1	TRBD1	NA	TGTGCCAGCAGCCCCGGGACAGACTCCTACAATGAGCAGTTCTTC	CASSPGTDSYNEQFF
TRBV7-3	TRBJ2-7	TRBD2	NA	TGTGCCAGCAGCCCTGGAGGGCTAGCGGTTACTTACGAGCAGTACTTC	CASSPGGLAVTYEQYF
TRBV9	TRBJ2-1	NA	NA	TGTGCCAGCAGCGCCGGGACTGTACAGCAGTTCTTC	CASSAGTVQQFF
TRBV18	TRBJ1-3	TRBD1	NA	TGTGCCAGCTCACCAGAACAGGGGAGCGGAAACACCATATATTTT	CASSPEQGSGNTIYF
TRBV15	TRBJ2-1	NA	once	TGTGCCACCACGACCCCAGGACTCAATGAGCAGTTCTTC	CATTTPGLNEQFF
TRBV5-1	TRBJ1-4	TRBD1	NA	TGCGCCAGCAGCTTTCGACAGGGAACAACTAATGAAAAACTGTTTTTT	CASSFRQGTTNEKLFF
TRBV7-8	TRBJ1-6	NA	NA	TGTGCCAGCAGCTTAGCGCAGGGACTTAATTCACCCCTCCACTTT	CASSLAQGLNSPLHF
TRBV19	TRBJ2-5	TRBD2	once	TGTGCCAGTAGTATCACTGGCGGGGGGGAGACCCAGTACTTC	CASSITGGGETQYF
TRBV23-1	TRBJ1-6	NA	NA	TGCGCCAGCAGTCAATCGCCTAATGGGGGGGCCCTTTTTTCGGATTATAATTCACCCCTCCACTTT	CASSQSPNGGALFSDYNSPLHF
TRBV6-4	TRBJ1-5	NA	NA	TGTGCCAGCAGTCCTGAGGGCAATCAGCCCCAGCATTTT	CASSPEGNQPQHF
TRBV28	TRBJ1-4	TRBD1	NA	TGTGCCAGCAGTGATGACAGGGGGCCTGCAACTAATGAAAAACTGTTTTTT	CASSDDRGPATNEKLFF
TRBV5-1	TRBJ2-1	TRBD1	few	TGCGCCAGCAGCTTGGCTGTGGACAGGGATGAGCAGTTCTTC	CASSLAVDRDEQFF
TRBV6-6	TRBJ2-3	NA	NA	TGTGCCAGCAGGTTTCCAGCGACAGATACGCAGTATTTT	CASRFPATDTQYF
TRBV10-2	TRBJ1-1	NA	NA	TGCGCCAGCAGTGGAGGGCAGGGGTTGACTGAAGCTTTCTTT	CASSGGQGLTEAFF
TRBV6-5	TRBJ1-5	NA	NA	TGTGCCAGCAGTTACTTCCAGGGAGGCGACAATCAGCCCCAGCATTTT	CASSYFQGGDNQPQHF
TRBV4-2	TRBJ2-3	TRBD2	few	TGTGCCAGCAGGAGAGCGGGGGGCGAGGATACGCAGTATTTT	CASRRAGGEDTQYF
TRBV15	TRBJ1-3	NA	NA	TGTGCCACCAGCGAGACCAGCCCCCAAATCAGGGGAAACACCATATATTTT	CATSETSPQIRGNTIYF
TRBV18	TRBJ1-5	TRBD1	NA	TGTGCCAGCTCACCACTACAGGGGCAGCAGCCCCAGCATTTT	CASSPLQGQQPQHF
TRBV11-1	TRBJ2-3	NA	NA	TGTGCCAGCAGCTTAGCGCTGGCCACAGATACGCAGTATTTT	CASSLALATDTQYF
TRBV30	TRBJ2-7	NA	once	TGTGCCTGGAGTGTCCAGGGGCTGGGATACGAGCAGTACTTC	CAWSVQGLGYEQYF
TRBV28	TRBJ1-5	NA	NA	TGTGCCAGCACCCTTAGCCAGAGCAATCAGCCCCAGCATTTT	CASTLSQSNQPQHF
TRBV18	TRBJ2-6	TRBD1	NA	TGTGCCAGCTCAGTGACAGGGGGGGCCTCTGGGGCCAACGTCCTGACTTTC	CASSVTGGASGANVLTF
TRBV28	TRBJ1-5	NA	NA	TGTGCCAGCAGACCTGGGGGGGGAGGCAATCAGCCCCAGCATTTT	CASRPGGGGNQPQHF
TRBV5-1	TRBJ2-7	TRBD1	NA	TGCGCCAGCAGACCCGGGACAGACTCCTACGAGCAGTACTTC	CASRPGTDSYEQYF
TRBV18	TRBJ1-6	TRBD1	few	TGTGCCAGCTCACCGACGGGACAGGGCTTGGGTAATTCACCCCTCCACTTT	CASSPTGQGLGNSPLHF
TRBV7-7	TRBJ2-5	NA	few	TGTGCCAGCAGCTGGGGCCTCCAAGAGACCCAGTACTTC	CASSWGLQETQYF
TRBV7-8	TRBJ2-7	NA	once	TGTGCCAGCAGCTGGGGGAGGGGGGACTACGAGCAGTACTTC	CASSWGRGDYEQYF
TRBV9	TRBJ1-1	NA	once	TGTGCCAGCAGCCTGACAAGCCTGAACACTGAAGCTTTCTTT	CASSLTSLNTEAFF
TRBV27	TRBJ2-1	NA	NA	TGTGCCAGCAGCCAACTAGCAGGTTTCTACAATGAGCAGTTCTTC	CASSQLAGFYNEQFF
TRBV29-1	TRBJ2-4	TRBD2	NA	TGCAGCGTGGCCGTGACTAGCGGGGGCCAAACTCAGTACTTC	CSVAVTSGGQTQYF
TRBV27	TRBJ1-1	TRBD1	NA	TGTGCCAGCAGTTTTGAAGGGGGCAAGAAGGCTTTCTTT	CASSFEGGKKAFF
TRBV2	TRBJ2-5	TRBD1	NA	TGTGCCAGCAGTAGGACAGGGGGCACCCTAGAGACCCAGTACTTC	CASSRTGGTLETQYF
TRBV19	TRBJ1-4	TRBD1	few	TGTGCCAGTAGTATCCGCCGACAGGGGGAAAAACTGTTTTTT	CASSIRRQGEKLFF
TRBV3-1/TRBV3-2	TRBJ2-3	TRBD2	many	TGTGCCAGCAGCCAGACTAGCGGGAGCCCAGATACGCAGTATTTT	CASSQTSGSPDTQYF
TRBV7-3	TRBJ1-6	TRBD1	NA	TGTGCCAGCCGGCTGGGGGGGACAGGAAGTTCACCCCTCCACTTT	CASRLGGTGSSPLHF
TRBV10-2	TRBJ1-1	NA	NA	TGCGCCAGCAGCACGACATTGGGCACTGAAGCTTTCTTT	CASSTTLGTEAFF
TRBV7-2	TRBJ2-3	NA	NA	TGTGCCAGCAGCTTAGACAGCTACACAGATACGCAGTATTTT	CASSLDSYTDTQYF
TRBV19	TRBJ1-4	TRBD1	NA	TGTGCCAGTAGGCCAAGAGGGACAGGGAATGAAAAACTGTTTTTT	CASRPRGTGNEKLFF
TRBV3-1/TRBV3-2	TRBJ1-6	NA	NA	TGTGCCAGCAGCCAAGATGGCAATTCACCCCTCCACTTT	CASSQDGNSPLHF
TRBV30	TRBJ2-3	TRBD2	few	TGTGCCTGGAGTATTAGCGGGAATGAAGATACGCAGTATTTT	CAWSISGNEDTQYF
TRBV28	TRBJ2-7	NA	NA	TGTGCCAGCGGGGGCAGAGTGGGGGTCTATGAGCAGTACTTC	CASGGRVGVYEQYF
TRBV5-1	TRBJ1-4	NA	NA	TGCGCCAGCAGCCCGGGGGGATCTAATGAAAAACTGTTTTTT	CASSPGGSNEKLFF